The 4 T cell receptor beta chains below come from one sample, sequenced in a study of T cells after yellow fever vaccination. TCRdb itself ran the 5' RACE reads through MiXCR, one entry per CDR3 protein. The profile shows about 370,000 distinct CDR3 sequences, roughly 11% of them singletons. Sequenced here: PBMCs, sampled on the day of the first yellow fever vaccination. The receptors originated from a man aged 18 to 30 who received the YFV17D yellow fever vaccine.

This clonotype has just a few counts. The genes are TRBV6-1 and TRBJ2-1, with D perhaps TRBD2 (5 bases). Germline V gene data show CDR1 as MNHNS and CDR2 as SASEGT. This CDR3 is built from 16 residues. V lost 6 bases and J lost 0, with 15 bases in between. CDR3 residues: CASRPMEGSSYNEQFF. CDR3 DNA sequence: TGTGCCAGCAGGCCGATGGAAGGGAGCTCCTACAATGAGCAGTTCTTC.

The rearrangement uses TRBV6-1 and TRBJ1-5, with 7 bases aligning to TRBD1. Germline CDR1 is MNHNS and CDR2 is SASEGT. The CDR3 loop spans 16 amino acids. V trimming: 8 bases; J trimming: 4 bases; junction bases outside the gene matches: 14. DNA for the CDR3: TGTGCCAGCGTGCCCAGTCGACAGGGAAAAAATCAGCCCCAGCATTTT. This sequence encodes CASVPSRQGKNQPQHF.

This clonotype was seen more than once but under ten times. CDR3 DNA: TGTGCCAGCTCACCACAACCAGTACAACGGGACAGGGACTCCTACGAGCAGTACGTC. Its protein is CASSPQPVQRDRDSYEQYV. The rearrangement joins TRBV18 to TRBJ2-7; 9 bases align to TRBD1. J lost 0 bases, V lost 1 base, and 13 bases had no gene match. This CDR3 has 19 residues. The germline V gene has CDR1 KGHSH and CDR2 LQKENI.

This chain links TRBV20-1 with TRBJ2-3; 9 bases agree with TRBD2. CDR1 and CDR2 (germline): DFQATT, SNEGSKA (reference sequence). The CDR3 runs to 15 residues. J was trimmed by 5 bases and V by 2 bases; bases with no gene match: 8. The CDR3 sequence: CSARPLGLAGDTQYF. The CDR3 DNA follows: TGCAGTGCTAGACCCCTGGGACTAGCCGGAGATACGCAGTATTTT.